Listed below are T cell receptor beta chains from one sample, sequenced in a study of cytomegalovirus exposure and HLA in healthy donors. Clones were sequenced by immunoSEQ multiplex PCR, and TCRdb holds only the in-frame ones, with some missing. The repertoire consists of tens of thousands of clones, with around 85% occurring once and the leading ten covering 20%. The sequencing input was PBMCs. Source of these receptors: a young man in good health and CMV-seropositive. CDR3s include the opening cysteine and the closing phenylalanine or tryptophan. D genes are given only for firm matches. Not all rows give a size; the values are once, few, many and, for expanded clones, a class.

TRBJ1-3 | TRBV7-9 | NA | TRBD1 | TGTGCCAGCAGCCCAGAGGGGACAGGGAGGAACACCATATATTTT | CASSPEGTGRNTIYF
TRBJ2-1 | TRBV28 | NA | TRBD1 | TGTGCCAGCAGTCGACAGGGAGACTACAATGAGCAGTTCTTC | CASSRQGDYNEQFF
TRBJ1-2 | TRBV11-2 | few | NA | TGTGCCAGCAGCTTAGAGACACCACCTTTGGCTGGCTACACCTTC | CASSLETPPLAGYTF
TRBJ2-7 | TRBV5-1 | NA | TRBD2 | TGCGCCAGCAGCTGGTCCGGGACTAGCGGGAGTCTCTACGAGCAGTACTTC | CASSWSGTSGSLYEQYF
TRBJ2-3 | TRBV29-1 | NA | NA | TGCAGCCTTCTCTTTACAGATACGCAGTATTTT | CSLLFTDTQYF
TRBJ2-5 | TRBV30 | NA | NA | TGTGCCACGGACGTGGGGGCGCAAGAGACCCAGTACTTC | CATDVGAQETQYF
TRBJ2-7 | TRBV6-5 | NA | NA | TGTGCCAGCAGTTACGATAGTGGTGGCGAGCAGTACTTC | CASSYDSGGEQYF
TRBJ1-2 | TRBV6-1 | NA | NA | TGTGCCAGCAGTGAACTCTATGGCTACACCTTC | CASSELYGYTF
TRBJ1-1 | TRBV7-8 | NA | NA | TGTGCCAGCAGCCCCAGTACCGTAGAAGCTTTCTTT | CASSPSTVEAFF
TRBJ1-1 | TRBV28 | NA | NA | TGTGCCAGCAGGTTACAGGGTGGTACTGAAGCTTTCTTT | CASRLQGGTEAFF
TRBJ1-4 | TRBV5-1 | NA | TRBD1 | TGCGCCAGCAGCTCAGGACCACAGGGGGAAGATGAAAAACTGTTTTTT | CASSSGPQGEDEKLFF
TRBJ2-1 | TRBV6-1 | NA | NA | TGTGCCAGCAGTGCCGGAGTAAAGCAGTTCTTC | CASSAGVKQFF
TRBJ2-3 | TRBV7-9 | once | NA | TGTGCCAGCAGCTTAGCGAGAACTAGCACAGATACGCAGTATTTT | CASSLARTSTDTQYF
TRBJ2-3 | TRBV9 | NA | NA | TGTGCCAGCAGCGTAGAGGGACTGCGCACAGATACGCAGTATTTT | CASSVEGLRTDTQYF
TRBJ2-1 | TRBV6-5 | NA | NA | TGTGCCAGCAGTTACGGCGGAAGGTACAATGAGCAGTTCTTC | CASSYGGRYNEQFF